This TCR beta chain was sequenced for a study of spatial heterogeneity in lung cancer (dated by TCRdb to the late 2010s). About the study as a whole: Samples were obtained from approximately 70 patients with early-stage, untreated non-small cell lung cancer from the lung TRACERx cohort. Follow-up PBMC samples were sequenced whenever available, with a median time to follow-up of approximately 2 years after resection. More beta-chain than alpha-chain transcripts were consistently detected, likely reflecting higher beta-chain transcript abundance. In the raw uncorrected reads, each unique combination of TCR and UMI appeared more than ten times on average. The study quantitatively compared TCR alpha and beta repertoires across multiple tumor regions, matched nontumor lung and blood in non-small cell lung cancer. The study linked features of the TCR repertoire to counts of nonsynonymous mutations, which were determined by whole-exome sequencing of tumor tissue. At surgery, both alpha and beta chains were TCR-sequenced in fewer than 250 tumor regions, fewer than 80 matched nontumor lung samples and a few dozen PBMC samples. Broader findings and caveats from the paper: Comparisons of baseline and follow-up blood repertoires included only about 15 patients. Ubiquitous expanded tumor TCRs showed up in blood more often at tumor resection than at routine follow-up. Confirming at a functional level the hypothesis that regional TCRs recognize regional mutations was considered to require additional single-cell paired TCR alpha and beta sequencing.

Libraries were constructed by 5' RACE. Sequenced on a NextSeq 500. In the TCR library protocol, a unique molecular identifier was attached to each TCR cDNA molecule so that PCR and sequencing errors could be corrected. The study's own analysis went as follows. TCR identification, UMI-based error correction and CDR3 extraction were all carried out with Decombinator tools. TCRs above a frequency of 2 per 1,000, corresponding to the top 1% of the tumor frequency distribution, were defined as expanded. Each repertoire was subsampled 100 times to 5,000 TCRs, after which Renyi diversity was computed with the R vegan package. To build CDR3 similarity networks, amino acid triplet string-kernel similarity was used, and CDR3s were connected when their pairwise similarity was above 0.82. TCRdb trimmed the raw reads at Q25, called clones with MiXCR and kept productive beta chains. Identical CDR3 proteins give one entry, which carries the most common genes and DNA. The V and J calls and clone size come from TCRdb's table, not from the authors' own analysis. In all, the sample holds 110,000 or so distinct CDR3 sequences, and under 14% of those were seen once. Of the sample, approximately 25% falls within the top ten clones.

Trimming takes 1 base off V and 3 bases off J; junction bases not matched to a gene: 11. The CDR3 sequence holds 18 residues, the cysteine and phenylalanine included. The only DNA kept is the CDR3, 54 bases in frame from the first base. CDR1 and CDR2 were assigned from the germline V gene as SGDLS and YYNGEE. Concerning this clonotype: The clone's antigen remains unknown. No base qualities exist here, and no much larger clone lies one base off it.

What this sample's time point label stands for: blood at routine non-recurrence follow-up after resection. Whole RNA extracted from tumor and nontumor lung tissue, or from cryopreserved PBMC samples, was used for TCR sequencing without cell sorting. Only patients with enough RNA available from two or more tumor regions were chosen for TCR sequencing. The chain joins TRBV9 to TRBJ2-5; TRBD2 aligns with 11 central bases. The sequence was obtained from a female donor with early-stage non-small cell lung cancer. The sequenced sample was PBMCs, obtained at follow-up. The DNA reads TGTGCCAGCAGCGTATTTGATGGGACTAGCGGACGGAAAGAGACCCAGTACTTC. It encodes CASSVFDGTSGRKETQYF.